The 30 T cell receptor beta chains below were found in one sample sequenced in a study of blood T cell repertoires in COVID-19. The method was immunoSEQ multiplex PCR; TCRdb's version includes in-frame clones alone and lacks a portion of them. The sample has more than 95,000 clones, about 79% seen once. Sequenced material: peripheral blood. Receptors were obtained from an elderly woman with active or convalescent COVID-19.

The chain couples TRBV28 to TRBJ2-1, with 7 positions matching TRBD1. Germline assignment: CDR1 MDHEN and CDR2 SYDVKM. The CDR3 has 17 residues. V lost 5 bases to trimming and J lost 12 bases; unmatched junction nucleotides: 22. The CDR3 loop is CASSRPQIGGPKGSQFF. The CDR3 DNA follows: TGTGCCAGCAGTCGACCCCAAATAGGGGGCCCCAAGGGTTCGCAGTTCTTC.

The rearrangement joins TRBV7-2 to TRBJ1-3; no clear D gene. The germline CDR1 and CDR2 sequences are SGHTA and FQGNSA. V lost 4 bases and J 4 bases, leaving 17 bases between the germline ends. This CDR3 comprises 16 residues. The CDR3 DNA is TGTGCCAGCAGCTACGGAGACGGAGCCGCAGGAAACACCATATATTTT. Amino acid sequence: CASSYGDGAAGNTIYF. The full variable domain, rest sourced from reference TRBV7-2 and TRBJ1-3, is GAGVSQSPSNKVTEKGKDVELRCDPISGHTALYWYRQSLGQGLEFLIYFQGNSAPDKSGLPSDRFSAERTGGSVSTLTIQRTQQEDSAVYLCASSYGDGAAGNTIYFGEGSWLTVV.

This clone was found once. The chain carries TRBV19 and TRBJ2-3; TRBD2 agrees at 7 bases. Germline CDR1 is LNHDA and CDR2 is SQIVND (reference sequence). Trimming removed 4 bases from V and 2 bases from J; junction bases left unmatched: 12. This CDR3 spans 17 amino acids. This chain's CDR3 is CASSRAGASGYTDTQYF. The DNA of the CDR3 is TGTGCCAGTAGTAGAGCTGGGGCTAGCGGCTACACAGATACGCAGTATTTT.

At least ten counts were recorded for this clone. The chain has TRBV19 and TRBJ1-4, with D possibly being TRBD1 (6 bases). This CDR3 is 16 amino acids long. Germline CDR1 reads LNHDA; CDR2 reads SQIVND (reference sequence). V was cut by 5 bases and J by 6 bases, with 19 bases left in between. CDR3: CASSPSPGRGDEKLFF. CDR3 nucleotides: TGTGCCAGTAGTCCCTCTCCGGGGAGGGGGGATGAAAAACTGTTTTTT.

For the CDR3, the DNA is TGTGCCAGCAGCTTCCTAGGGGTTCAGCCCCAGCATTTT. Its protein is CASSFLGVQPQHF. The genes are TRBV28 and TRBJ1-5; a weak D match, TRBD1 (5 bases). V lost 6 bases and J 6 bases, leaving 12 bases between the germline ends. Germline values: CDR1 MDHEN, CDR2 SYDVKM. This CDR3 has 13 residues.

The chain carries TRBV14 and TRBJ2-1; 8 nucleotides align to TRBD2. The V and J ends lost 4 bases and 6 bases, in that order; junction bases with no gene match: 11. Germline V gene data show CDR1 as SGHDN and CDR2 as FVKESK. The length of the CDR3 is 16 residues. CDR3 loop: CASSPSSGLLSNEQFF. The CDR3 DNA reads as TGTGCCAGCAGCCCCTCTAGCGGGTTATTATCCAATGAGCAGTTCTTC.

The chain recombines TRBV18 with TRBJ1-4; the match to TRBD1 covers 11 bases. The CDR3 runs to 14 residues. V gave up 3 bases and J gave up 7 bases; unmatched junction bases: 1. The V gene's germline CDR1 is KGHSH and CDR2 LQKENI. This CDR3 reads CASSPGTGGEKLFF. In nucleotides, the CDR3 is TGTGCCAGCTCACCCGGGACAGGGGGTGAAAAACTGTTTTTT.

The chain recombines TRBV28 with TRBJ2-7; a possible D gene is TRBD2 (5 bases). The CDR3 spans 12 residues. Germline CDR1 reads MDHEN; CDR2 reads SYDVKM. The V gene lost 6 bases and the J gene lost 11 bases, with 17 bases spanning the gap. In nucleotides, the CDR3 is TGTGCCAGCAGGGCTCCTTACCTGAGGGAGTACTTC. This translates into CASRAPYLREYF.

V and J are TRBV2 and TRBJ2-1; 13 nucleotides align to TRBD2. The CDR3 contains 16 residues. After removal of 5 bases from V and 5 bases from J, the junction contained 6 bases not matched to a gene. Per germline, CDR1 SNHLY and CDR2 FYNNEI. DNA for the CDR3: TGTGCCAGCAGTCTTAGACTAGCGGGAGGAGACAATGAGCAGTTCTTC. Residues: CASSLRLAGGDNEQFF. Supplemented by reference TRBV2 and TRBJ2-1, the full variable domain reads EPEVTQTPSHQVTQMGQEVILRCVPISNHLYFYWYRQILGQKVEFLVSFYNNEISEKSEIFDDQFSVERPDGSNFTLKIRSTKLEDSAMYFCASSLRLAGGDNEQFFGPGTRLTVL.

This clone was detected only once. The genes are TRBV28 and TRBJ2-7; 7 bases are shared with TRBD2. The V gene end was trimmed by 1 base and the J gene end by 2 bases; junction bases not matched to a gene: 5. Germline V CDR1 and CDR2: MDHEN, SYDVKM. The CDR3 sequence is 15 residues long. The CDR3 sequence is CASSLFASGTYEQYF. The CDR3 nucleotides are TGTGCCAGCAGTTTATTCGCTAGCGGTACCTACGAGCAGTACTTC. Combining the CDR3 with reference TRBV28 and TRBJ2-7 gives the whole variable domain DVKVTQSSRYLVKRTGEKVFLECVQDMDHENMFWYRQDPGLGLRLIYFSYDVKMKEKGDIPEGYSVSREKKERFSLILESASTNQTSMYLCASSLFASGTYEQYFGPGTRLTVT.

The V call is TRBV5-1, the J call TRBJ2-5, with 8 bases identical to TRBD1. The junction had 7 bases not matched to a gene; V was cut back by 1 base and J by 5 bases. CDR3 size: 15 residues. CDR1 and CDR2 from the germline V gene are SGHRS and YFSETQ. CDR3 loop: CASSLNQGAQETQYF. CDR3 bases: TGCGCCAGCAGCTTGAACCAGGGGGCGCAGGAGACCCAGTACTTC.

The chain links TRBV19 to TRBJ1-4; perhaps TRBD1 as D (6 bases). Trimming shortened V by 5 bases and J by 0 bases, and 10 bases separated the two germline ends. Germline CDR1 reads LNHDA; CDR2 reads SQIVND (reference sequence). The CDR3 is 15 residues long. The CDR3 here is CASSPRQATNEKLFF. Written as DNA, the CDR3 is TGTGCCAGTAGTCCCCGACAGGCAACTAATGAAAAACTGTTTTTT. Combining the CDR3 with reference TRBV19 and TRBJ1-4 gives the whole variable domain DGGITQSPKYLFRKEGQNVTLSCEQNLNHDAMYWYRQDPGQGLRLIYYSQIVNDFQKGDIAEGYSVSREKKESFPLTVTSAQKNPTAFYLCASSPRQATNEKLFFGSGTQLSVL.

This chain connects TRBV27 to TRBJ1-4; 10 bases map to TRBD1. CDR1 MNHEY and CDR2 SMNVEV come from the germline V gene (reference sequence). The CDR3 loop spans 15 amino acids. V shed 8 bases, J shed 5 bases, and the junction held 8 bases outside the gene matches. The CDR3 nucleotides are TGTGCCAGCTCGCGACAGGGGGCGCAGAATGAAAAACTGTTTTTT. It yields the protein CASSRQGAQNEKLFF.

As DNA, the CDR3 is TGTGCCAGCAGCCAAGTGGAGGGGGGGCGCCGGGAGACCCAGTACTTC. This encodes CASSQVEGGRRETQYF. V is TRBV14 and J is TRBJ2-5; the D gene is possibly TRBD2 (7 bases). Per germline, CDR1 SGHDN and CDR2 FVKESK. The CDR3 covers 16 residues. The V end lost 1 base, the J end lost 5 bases, and 17 bases lay between the germline ends.

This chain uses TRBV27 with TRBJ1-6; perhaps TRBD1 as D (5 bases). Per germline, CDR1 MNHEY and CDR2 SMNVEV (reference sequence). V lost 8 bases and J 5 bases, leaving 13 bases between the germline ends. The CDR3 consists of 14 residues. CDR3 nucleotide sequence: TGTGCCAGCGGAACCCGACAGAATAATTCACCCCTCCACTTT. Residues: CASGTRQNNSPLHF.

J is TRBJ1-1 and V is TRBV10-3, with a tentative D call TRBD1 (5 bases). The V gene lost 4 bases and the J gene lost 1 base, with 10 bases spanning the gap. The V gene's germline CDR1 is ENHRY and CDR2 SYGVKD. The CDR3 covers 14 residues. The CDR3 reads CAISGITGNTEAFF. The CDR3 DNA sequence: TGTGCCATCAGTGGAATAACAGGGAACACTGAAGCTTTCTTT.

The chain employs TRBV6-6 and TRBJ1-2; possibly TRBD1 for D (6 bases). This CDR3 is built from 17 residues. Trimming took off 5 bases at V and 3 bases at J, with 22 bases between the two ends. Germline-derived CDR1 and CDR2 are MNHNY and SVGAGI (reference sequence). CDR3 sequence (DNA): TGTGCCAGCAGTCCCCGGGGATGGGCCGGGGGGCACTATGGCTACACCTTC. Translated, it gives CASSPRGWAGGHYGYTF.

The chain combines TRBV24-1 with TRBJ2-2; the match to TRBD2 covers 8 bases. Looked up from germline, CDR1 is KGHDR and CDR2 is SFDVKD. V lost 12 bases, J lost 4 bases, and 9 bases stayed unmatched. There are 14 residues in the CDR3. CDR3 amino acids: CARNPGGSTGELFF. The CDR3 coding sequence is TGTGCCCGGAATCCGGGAGGGTCCACCGGGGAGCTGTTTTTT.

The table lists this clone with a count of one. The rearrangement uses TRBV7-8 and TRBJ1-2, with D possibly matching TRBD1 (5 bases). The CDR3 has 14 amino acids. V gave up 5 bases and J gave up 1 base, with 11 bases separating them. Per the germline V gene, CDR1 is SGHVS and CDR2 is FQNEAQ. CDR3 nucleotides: TGTGCCAGCAGCCATTACAGGAGTAACTATGGCTACACCTTC. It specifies CASSHYRSNYGYTF.

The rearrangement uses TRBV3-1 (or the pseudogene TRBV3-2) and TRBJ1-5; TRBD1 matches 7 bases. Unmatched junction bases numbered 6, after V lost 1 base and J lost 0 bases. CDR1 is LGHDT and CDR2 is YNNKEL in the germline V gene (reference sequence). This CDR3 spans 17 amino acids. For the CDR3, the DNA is TGTGCCAGCAGCCAAGGGCAGGGGGTTGATAGCAATCAGCCCCAGCATTTT. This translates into CASSQGQGVDSNQPQHF.

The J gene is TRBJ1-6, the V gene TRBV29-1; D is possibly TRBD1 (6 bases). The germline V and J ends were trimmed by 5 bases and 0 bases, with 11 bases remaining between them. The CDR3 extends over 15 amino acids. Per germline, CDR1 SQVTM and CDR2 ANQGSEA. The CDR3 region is CSVKTGDSYNSPLHF. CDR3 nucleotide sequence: TGCAGCGTTAAGACAGGCGACTCCTATAATTCACCCCTCCACTTT.

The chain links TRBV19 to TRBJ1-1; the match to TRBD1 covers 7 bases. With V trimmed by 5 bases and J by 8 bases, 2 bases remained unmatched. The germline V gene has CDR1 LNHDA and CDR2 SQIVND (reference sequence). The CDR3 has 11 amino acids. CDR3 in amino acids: CASSWTGEAFF. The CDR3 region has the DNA TGTGCCAGTAGTTGGACAGGAGAAGCTTTCTTT.

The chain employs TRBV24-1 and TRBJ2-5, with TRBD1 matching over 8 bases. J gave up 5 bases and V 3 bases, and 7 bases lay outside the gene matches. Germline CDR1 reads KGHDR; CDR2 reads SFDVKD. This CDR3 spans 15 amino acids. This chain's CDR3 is CATSDARQGRETQYF. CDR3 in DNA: TGTGCCACCAGTGATGCCCGACAGGGGCGGGAGACCCAGTACTTC.

CDR3 coding DNA: TGTGCCATCAGTGTCAGAGCTAGCGGGGCCTACGAGCAGTACTTC. Amino acid sequence: CAISVRASGAYEQYF. The rearrangement uses TRBV10-3 and TRBJ2-7; 9 bases fit TRBD2. Germline V gene sequence: CDR1 ENHRY, CDR2 SYGVKD. CDR3 length equals 15 residues. The junction had 6 bases not matched to a gene; V was cut back by 4 bases and J by 2 bases.

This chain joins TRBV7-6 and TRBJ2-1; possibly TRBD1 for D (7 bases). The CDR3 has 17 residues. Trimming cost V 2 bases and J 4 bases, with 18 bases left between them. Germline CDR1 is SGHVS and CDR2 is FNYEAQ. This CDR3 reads CASSLLVRGVGYNEQFF. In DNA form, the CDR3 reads TGTGCCAGCAGCTTATTGGTCAGGGGGGTAGGATACAATGAGCAGTTCTTC.

The CDR3 nucleotides read TGTGCCAGCAGCGGGGGGTTGACTAGCGGGGCGGGAGATACGCAGTATTTT. Its translation: CASSGGLTSGAGDTQYF. V usage is TRBV9 and J usage is TRBJ2-3; 11 nucleotides match TRBD2. J gave up 5 bases and V 3 bases, and 11 bases lay outside the gene matches. CDR1 is SGDLS and CDR2 is YYNGEE in the germline V gene. The CDR3 loop spans 17 amino acids.

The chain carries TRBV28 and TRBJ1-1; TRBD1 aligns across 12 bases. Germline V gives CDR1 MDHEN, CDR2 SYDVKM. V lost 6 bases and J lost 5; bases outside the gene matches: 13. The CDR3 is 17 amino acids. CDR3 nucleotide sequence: TGTGCCAGCAGGTCTCCCGGGGGACAGGGGGCCAGGACTGAAGCTTTCTTT. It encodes CASRSPGGQGARTEAFF.

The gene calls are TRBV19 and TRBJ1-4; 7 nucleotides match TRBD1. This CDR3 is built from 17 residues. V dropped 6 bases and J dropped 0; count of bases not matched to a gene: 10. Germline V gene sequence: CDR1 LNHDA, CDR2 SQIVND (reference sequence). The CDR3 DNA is TGTGCCAGTAGCCGGACGGGACAGAGCTCAACTAATGAAAAACTGTTTTTT. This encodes CASSRTGQSSTNEKLFF. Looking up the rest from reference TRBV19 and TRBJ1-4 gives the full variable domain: DGGITQSPKYLFRKEGQNVTLSCEQNLNHDAMYWYRQDPGQGLRLIYYSQIVNDFQKGDIAEGYSVSREKKESFPLTVTSAQKNPTAFYLCASSRTGQSSTNEKLFFGSGTQLSVL.

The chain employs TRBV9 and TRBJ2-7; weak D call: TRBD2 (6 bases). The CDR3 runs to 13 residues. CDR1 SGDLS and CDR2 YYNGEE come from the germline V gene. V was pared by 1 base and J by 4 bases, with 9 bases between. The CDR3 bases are TGTGCCAGCAGCGTATCGGAGGGATACGAGCAGTACTTC. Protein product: CASSVSEGYEQYF.

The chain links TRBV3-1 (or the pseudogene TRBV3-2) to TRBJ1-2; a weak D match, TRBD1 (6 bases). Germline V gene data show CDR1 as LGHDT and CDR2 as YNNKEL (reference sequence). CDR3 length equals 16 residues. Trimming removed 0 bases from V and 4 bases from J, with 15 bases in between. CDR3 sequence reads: CASSQDWAAGAYGYTF. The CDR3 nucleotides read TGTGCCAGCAGCCAAGATTGGGCGGCAGGGGCCTATGGCTACACCTTC.